The T cell receptor beta chain under discussion was sequenced for a study of blood T cells in healthy people across ages. Whole-study results and caveats: A roughly linear fall in TCR beta diversity per million T cells was seen with increasing age.

CDR3 length equals 16 residues. Germline V gene lookup returns CDR1 SGHRS and CDR2 YFSETQ. V lost 2 bases and J lost 4, with 18 bases in between. A few counts support this clonotype. What it binds is not known. Per-sample yields of isolated PBMCs were at least 6 million. Alongside a J-beta primer mix, a sample-barcoded 5' primer served in a second PCR lasting about 7 to 11 cycles. TCRdb re-called the 5' RACE reads through MiXCR, storing one row per CDR3 protein. The table includes about 670,000 distinct CDR3 sequences, under 65% detected once. V gene TRBV5-1 combines with J gene TRBJ1-1; possible D gene TRBD1, 5 bases. The origin of this receptor is an elderly woman in good health. Specimen: blood. CDR3 DNA sequence: TGCGCCAGCAGCTTCCCCGGGACCCGAGGGAGCACTGAAGCTTTCTTT. Translating it yields CASSFPGTRGSTEAFF. Full variable domain (outside the CDR3, taken from reference TRBV5-1 and TRBJ1-1): KAGVTQTPRYLIKTRGQQVTLSCSPISGHRSVSWYQQTPGQGLQFLFEYFSETQRNKGNFPGRFSGRQFSNSRSEMNVSTLELGDSALYLCASSFPGTRGSTEAFFGQGTRLTVV.